This TCR beta chain came from a study of response to subunit inactivated influenza vaccine. This clonotype was seen a handful of times. TCRdb re-called the RT-PCR reads through MiXCR, storing one row per CDR3 protein. The sample records over 400,000 distinct CDR3 sequences, approximately 13% being singletons. Trimming removed 3 bases at V and 6 bases at J, with 10 bases between. CDR3 length equals 13 residues. Germline loops: CDR1 LGHNA, CDR2 YNFKEQ. The clonotype comes from a man in his forties or fifties who received an inactivated influenza vaccine. The chain carries TRBV4-2 and TRBJ2-3; possible D gene TRBD2, 5 bases. This material consisted of PBMCs from blood, taken roughly 6 weeks after vaccination. CDR3 loop: CASSQVRGDTQYF. Written as DNA, the CDR3 is TGTGCCAGCAGCCAGGTCAGAGGGGATACGCAGTATTTT.